The T cell receptor (beta chain) under discussion was sequenced for a study of blood T cell repertoires in COVID-19. At the level of the study: Both acute and convalescent COVID-19 samples were obtained from the United States, Italy and Spain.

The CDR3 covers 15 residues. CDR1 is MDHEN, CDR2 SYDVKM, per germline. The junction had 9 bases not matched to a gene; V was cut back by 6 bases and J by 4 bases. Profiling relied on immunoSEQ multiplex PCR, and the TCRdb table lists in-frame clones only, not all of them. The sample gives approximately 330,000 clones, about nine tenths of which show up once; just over 9.5% is in the top ten. This receptor was obtained from a young man with COVID-19, enrolled during active disease. The rearrangement links TRBV28 to TRBJ1-2; 9 bases match TRBD1. The sample comprised peripheral blood. CDR3 DNA sequence: TGTGCCAGCAGCTACTCGGACAGGGGATCCTATGGCTACACCTTC. As protein: CASSYSDRGSYGYTF.